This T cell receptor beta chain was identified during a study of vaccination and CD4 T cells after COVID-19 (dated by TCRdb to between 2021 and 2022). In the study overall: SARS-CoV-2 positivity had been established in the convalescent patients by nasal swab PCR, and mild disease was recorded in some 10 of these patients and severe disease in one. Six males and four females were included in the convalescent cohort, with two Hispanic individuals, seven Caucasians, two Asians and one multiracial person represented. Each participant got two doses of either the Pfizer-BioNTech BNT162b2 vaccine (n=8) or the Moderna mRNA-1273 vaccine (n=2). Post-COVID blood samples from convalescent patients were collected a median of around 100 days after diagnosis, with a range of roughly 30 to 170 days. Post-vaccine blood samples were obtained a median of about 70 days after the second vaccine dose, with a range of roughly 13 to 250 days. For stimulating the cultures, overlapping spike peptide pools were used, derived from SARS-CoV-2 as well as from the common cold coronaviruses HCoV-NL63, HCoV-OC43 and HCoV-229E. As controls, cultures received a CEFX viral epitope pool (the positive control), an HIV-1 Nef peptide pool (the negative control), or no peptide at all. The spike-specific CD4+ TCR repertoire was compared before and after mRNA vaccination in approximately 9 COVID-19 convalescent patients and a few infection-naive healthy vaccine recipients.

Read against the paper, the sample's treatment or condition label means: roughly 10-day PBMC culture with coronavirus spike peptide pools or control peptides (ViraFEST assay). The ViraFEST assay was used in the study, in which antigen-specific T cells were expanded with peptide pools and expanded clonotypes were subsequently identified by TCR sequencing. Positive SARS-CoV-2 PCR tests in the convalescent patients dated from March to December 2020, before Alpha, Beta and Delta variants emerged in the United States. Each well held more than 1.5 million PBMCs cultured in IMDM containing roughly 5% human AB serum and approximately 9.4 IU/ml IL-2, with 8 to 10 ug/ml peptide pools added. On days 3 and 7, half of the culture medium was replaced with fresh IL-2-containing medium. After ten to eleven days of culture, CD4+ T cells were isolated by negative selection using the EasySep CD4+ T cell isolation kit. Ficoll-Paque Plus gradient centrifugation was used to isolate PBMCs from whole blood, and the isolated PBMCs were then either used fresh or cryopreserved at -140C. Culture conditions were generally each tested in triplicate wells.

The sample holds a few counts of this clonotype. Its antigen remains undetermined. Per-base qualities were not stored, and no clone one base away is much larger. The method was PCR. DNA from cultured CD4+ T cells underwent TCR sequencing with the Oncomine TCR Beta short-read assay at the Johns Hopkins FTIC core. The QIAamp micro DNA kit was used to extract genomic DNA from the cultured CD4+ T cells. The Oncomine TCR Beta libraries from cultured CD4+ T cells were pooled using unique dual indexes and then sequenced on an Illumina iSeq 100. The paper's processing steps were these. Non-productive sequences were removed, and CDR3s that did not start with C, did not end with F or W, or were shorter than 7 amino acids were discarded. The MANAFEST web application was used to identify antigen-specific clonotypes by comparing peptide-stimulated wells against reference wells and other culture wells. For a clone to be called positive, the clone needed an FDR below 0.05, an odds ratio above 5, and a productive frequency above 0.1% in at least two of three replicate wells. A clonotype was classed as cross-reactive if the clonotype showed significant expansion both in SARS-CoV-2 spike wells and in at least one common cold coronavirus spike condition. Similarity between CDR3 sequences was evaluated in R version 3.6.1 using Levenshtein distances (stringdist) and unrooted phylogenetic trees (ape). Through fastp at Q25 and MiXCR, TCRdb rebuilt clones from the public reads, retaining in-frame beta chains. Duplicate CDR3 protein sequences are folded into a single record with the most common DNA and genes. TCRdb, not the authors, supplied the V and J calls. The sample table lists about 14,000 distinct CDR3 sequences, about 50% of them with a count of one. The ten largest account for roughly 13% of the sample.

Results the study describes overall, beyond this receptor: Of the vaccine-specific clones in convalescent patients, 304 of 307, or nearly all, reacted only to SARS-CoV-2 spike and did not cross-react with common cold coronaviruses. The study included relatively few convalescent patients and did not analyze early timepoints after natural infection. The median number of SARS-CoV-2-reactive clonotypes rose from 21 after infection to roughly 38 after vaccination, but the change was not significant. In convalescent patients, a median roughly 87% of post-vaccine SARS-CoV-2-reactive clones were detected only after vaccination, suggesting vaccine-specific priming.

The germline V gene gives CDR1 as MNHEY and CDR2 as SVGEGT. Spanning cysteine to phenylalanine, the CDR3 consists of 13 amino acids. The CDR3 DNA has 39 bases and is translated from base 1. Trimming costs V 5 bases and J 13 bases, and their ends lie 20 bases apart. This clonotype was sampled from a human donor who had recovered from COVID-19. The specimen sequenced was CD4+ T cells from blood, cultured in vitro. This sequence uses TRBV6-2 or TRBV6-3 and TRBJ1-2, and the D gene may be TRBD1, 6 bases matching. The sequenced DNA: TGTGCCAGCAGTCCCAGGGGTCTGAATCGAGGCACCTTC. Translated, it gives CASSPRGLNRGTF.